This TCR beta chain was recorded in a study of T cell repertoires and HLA-DP antigens (dated 2018 in TCRdb). About the full investigation: The study used an in vitro model of CD4+ T cell alloreactivity in which transduced HeLa cells presented allogeneic HLA-DP. The average DNA input was around 240 ng for sorted CD137+CD4+ samples versus roughly 1,100 ng for pre-culture CD4+ samples. Compared with self, one alloantigen differed at one amino acid in the peptide-binding groove and the other differed at under 11, modelling structurally similar versus dissimilar alloantigens. Of the three donors, two were male and one was female, and their ages ranged from the 18-to-29 age band up to the 60-to-69 age band. Study-wide conclusions, independent of this receptor: Average cumulative frequency of clones undetected before culture was about 35% against one allele and around 51% against the other. Similar clonality (about 0.39) was observed for sorted CD137+ cells against both alloantigens, and this clonality was much higher than that observed in pre-culture samples (roughly 0.04). The study was limited by having just a few donors, by relying on a non-physiological HeLa antigen-presenting system, and by using total CD4+ cells as responders. Naive and memory CD4+ repertoires were not analysed separately.

Untouched CD4+ T cells were isolated from Ficoll-separated PBMC by magnetic bead negative selection, reaching an average purity of about 98%. Magnetic beads were used to isolate untouched CD4+ T cells from Ficoll-separated PBMC, giving roughly 98% purity with negligible CD8+ contamination. Peripheral blood mononuclear cells came from the buffy coats of a few healthy blood donors, who served as the study's donors. CMV seronegative status was shared by all three donors. Genomic DNA was extracted with the DNeasy Blood & Tissue Kit. TCRB sequencing was performed on genomic DNA from sorted CD137+CD4+ cells and pre-culture CD4+ baseline samples from each subject. The immunoSEQ multiplex PCR, with forward primers for 54 TRBV segments and reverse primers for 13 TRBJ segments, was used to amplify TCRB CDR3 regions. Pre-culture CD4+ samples were sequenced at deep resolution, targeting about 220,000 T cell genomes. Sequencing of amplicons was performed on an Illumina HiSeq System, and 87 bp reads covering the CDR3 were generated. The authors processed their data as follows. Reads were corrected for PCR and sequencing errors, and CDR3 regions were defined by alignment to IMGT reference sequences. Synthetic template pools were used to estimate counts of templates and unique rearrangements. Clonality was calculated as 1 minus Pielou's evenness. Richness was estimated with the Daley-Smith estimator. Morisita's index served as the measure of repertoire overlap. Clones present in cultured samples but not detected in the pre-culture repertoire of the same donor were defined as low-abundance clones. This is the immuneACCESS table as TCRdb keeps it, with only in-frame sequences that have V and J called. A part of the clones is gone; compared with another copy, unresolved V genes explain less than half, and the rest is unexplained. V, J and clone size are taken as reported in that table, and D and trimming were inferred from the DNA itself. The sample yields 85,000 to 90,000 clones; 86% were counted once. The top ten clonotypes cover 1.7% of the sample.

V and J lose 4 bases and 3 bases, and a span of 4 bases separates them. Looking up the germline V gene yields CDR1 SGHRS and CDR2 YFSETQ. Taken from cysteine to phenylalanine, the CDR3 has 11 residues. Only the CDR3 DNA stays, 33 bases, in frame from base 1. A note on this clone: No cognate antigen has been identified for it. Per-base qualities were not stored, and no clone one base away is much larger.

The sequence links TRBV5-1 to TRBJ2-5, with no confident D gene call. The origin of this receptor is a man aged 50 to 59 in good health and CMV-seronegative. The specimen was CD4+ T cells from PBMCs. The CDR3 protein sequence reads: CASSPKETQYF. The DNA reads TGCGCCAGCAGCCCTAAAGAGACCCAGTACTTC.